This T cell receptor beta chain stems from a study of T cells after somatic rescue of genetic block. CDR1 is SGHTA and CDR2 is FQGTGA in the germline V gene. The CDR3 is made up of 14 amino acids. Trimming removed 5 bases from V and 5 bases from J; junction bases left unmatched: 3. This table comes from immunoSEQ multiplex PCR, and its TCRdb copy is limited to in-frame clones, with some not included. The sample carries 60,000 to 90,000 clones, around 90% recorded once. The rearrangement uses TRBV7-3 and TRBJ2-1, with TRBD1 identical over 10 bases. What was sequenced was peripheral blood mononuclear cells (PBMCs). The receptor was derived from a man under 40. CDR3: CASSRDRGNNEQFF. The CDR3 nucleotides are TGTGCCAGCAGCCGGGACAGGGGTAACAATGAGCAGTTCTTC.